Each of the 23 T cell receptor beta chains below was sequenced from the same sample in a study of T-cell memory formation after mild COVID-19. TCRdb re-derived calls from the 5' RACE reads in MiXCR, one entry per CDR3 protein. The data hold about 200,000 distinct CDR3 sequences, with about a sixth observed a single time. Sequenced material: PBMCs or a T cell subset sorted from them (not recorded which). These receptors came from an adult woman who had mild COVID-19 (a few samples of this study predate the infection). Cell type and time point are not known.

This CDR3 reads CASSPLEEGAEAFF. The CDR3 nucleotides read TGTGCCAGCAGTCCCCTAGAGGAGGGGGCTGAAGCTTTCTTT. The chain combines TRBV27 with TRBJ1-1; the D gene is possibly TRBD1 (6 bases). This CDR3 is built from 14 residues. CDR1 is MNHEY and CDR2 is SMNVEV in the germline V gene (reference sequence). V was cut by 5 bases and J by 6 bases, with 16 bases left in between.

This clonotype was observed a handful of times. The chain employs TRBV27 and TRBJ2-7; TRBD1 is a possible D gene (6 bases). Germline CDR1 MNHEY, CDR2 SMNVEV (reference sequence). CDR3 length equals 14 residues. The germline V and J ends were trimmed by 5 bases and 6 bases, with 17 bases remaining between them. The CDR3 reads CASSVGTGQSEQYF. The CDR3 coding sequence is TGTGCCAGCAGTGTAGGCACTGGACAGTCCGAGCAGTACTTC.

The genes are TRBV5-1 and TRBJ1-2; a possible D gene is TRBD1 (5 bases). CDR1 is SGHRS, CDR2 YFSETQ, per germline. V was cut by 2 bases and J by 8 bases, with 13 bases left in between. The CDR3 consists of 13 residues. The CDR3 loop reads CASSLEAGRGYTF. Here the CDR3 DNA reads TGCGCCAGCAGCTTAGAGGCAGGGAGAGGCTACACCTTC.

J is TRBJ2-7 and V is TRBV21-1; the table's D call of TRBD1 was not tested on the DNA. TRBV21-1 is classified as a pseudogene. The CDR3 sequence is 14 residues long. The CDR3 nucleotides are TGTGCCAGCAGCCCCGGAAGGGTGCATTACGAGCAGTACTTC. It codes for CASSPGRVHYEQYF.

The table lists this clonotype with a few counts. This chain uses TRBV6-6 with TRBJ2-7; TRBD1 matches at 11 bases. The CDR3 is 16 amino acids. V shed 2 bases and J 4 bases; nucleotides not matched to a gene: 7. Germline loops: CDR1 MNHNY, CDR2 SVGAGI (reference sequence). The CDR3 nucleotides are TGTGCCAGCAGTTACGACGTCGGACAGGGGGCTTACGAGCAGTACTTC. Its protein is CASSYDVGQGAYEQYF.

The table lists this clonotype with many counts. CDR3 coding DNA: TGTGCCAGCAGCTTCGTCGGGAGTGTAGATACGCAGTATTTT. Translating it yields CASSFVGSVDTQYF. The chain recombines TRBV11-3 with TRBJ2-3; TRBD2 might be the D (6 bases). Deletions cut 3 bases from V and 5 bases from J, with 12 bases between. The CDR3 has 14 amino acids. Per the germline V gene, CDR1 is SGHNT and CDR2 is YENEEA.

The genes are TRBV12-3 or TRBV12-4 and TRBJ1-2; D is ambiguous. The CDR3 spans 12 residues. V was trimmed by 6 bases and J by 4 bases, leaving 9 bases between them. The CDR3 DNA reads as TGTGCCAGCAGCCCCAACAGCTATGGCTACACCTTC. Amino acids: CASSPNSYGYTF.

This clonotype appeared a few times. This rearrangement joins TRBV7-2 to TRBJ1-2, with TRBD1 matching over 8 bases. The V segment lost 5 bases and the J segment 9 bases; nucleotides outside the gene matches: 8. This CDR3 has 13 residues. Germline-derived CDR1 and CDR2 are SGHTA and FQGNSA. CDR3 protein: CASSPGQGGSYTF. CDR3 DNA sequence: TGTGCCAGCAGCCCCGGACAGGGTGGGAGCTACACCTTC.

This clonotype was found a few times. The chain couples TRBV29-1 to TRBJ2-1, with TRBD2 identical over 10 bases. Trimming at V came to 7 bases and at J to 8 bases, leaving 11 bases not matched to a gene. Germline loops: CDR1 SQVTM, CDR2 ANQGSEA. This CDR3 spans 14 amino acids. CDR3 in DNA: TGCAGCGCCGGGGATGGACTAGCGGTGGATGAGCAGTTCTTC. Its translation is CSAGDGLAVDEQFF.

The chain uses TRBV20-1 and TRBJ2-1; D perhaps matches TRBD1 (6 bases). The CDR3 has 13 amino acids. V was clipped by 4 bases and J by 7 bases, with 14 bases between them. From germline, CDR1 is DFQATT and CDR2 SNEGSKA (reference sequence). This chain's CDR3 is CSATGGKNNEQFF. The CDR3 nucleotides are TGCAGTGCTACTGGGGGCAAGAATAATGAGCAGTTCTTC.

This clonotype was picked up many times. V usage is TRBV5-1 and J usage is TRBJ2-3; D is perhaps TRBD2 (5 bases). Germline assignment: CDR1 SGHRS and CDR2 YFSETQ. This CDR3 contains 15 residues. Trimming left V 0 bases short and J 6 bases short, with 14 bases between. Here the CDR3 reads CASSLGPREGDTQYF. The CDR3 DNA reads TGCGCCAGCAGCTTGGGTCCCCGGGAAGGGGATACGCAGTATTTT.

This clonotype was detected only a few times. The chain joins TRBV12-3 or TRBV12-4 to TRBJ1-1; 9 positions match TRBD1. The CDR3 contains 14 residues. The ends lost 5 bases at V and 1 base at J; junction bases unmatched: 2. In DNA, the CDR3 is TGTGCCAGCAGTCCGACAGGGGGGAACACTGAAGCTTTCTTT. It specifies CASSPTGGNTEAFF.

This clonotype was recorded a few times. V is TRBV18 and J is TRBJ2-1; 9 nucleotides agree with TRBD1. Germline V CDR1 and CDR2: KGHSH, LQKENI. This CDR3 is 16 amino acids long. V lost 1 base to trimming and J lost 2 bases; unmatched junction nucleotides: 3. The CDR3 loop is CASSPQGQGAYNEQFF. The DNA of the CDR3 is TGTGCCAGCTCACCACAGGGACAGGGAGCCTACAATGAGCAGTTCTTC. Combining the CDR3 with reference TRBV18 and TRBJ2-1 gives the whole variable domain NAGVMQNPRHLVRRRGQEARLRCSPMKGHSHVYWYRQLPEEGLKFMVYLQKENIIDESGMPKERFSAEFPKEGPSILRIQQVVRGDSAAYFCASSPQGQGAYNEQFFGPGTRLTVL.

The CDR3 region is CASSPQGARAYEQYF. In DNA, the CDR3 is TGTGCCAGCTCACCCCAGGGGGCGCGGGCCTACGAGCAGTACTTC. This chain uses TRBV18 with TRBJ2-7, with TRBD1 matching 8 bases. The CDR3 has 15 residues. Germline V gene lookup returns CDR1 KGHSH and CDR2 LQKENI. The ends lost 3 bases at V and 2 bases at J; junction bases unmatched: 6. Variable domain in full (rest from reference TRBV18 and TRBJ2-7): NAGVMQNPRHLVRRRGQEARLRCSPMKGHSHVYWYRQLPEEGLKFMVYLQKENIIDESGMPKERFSAEFPKEGPSILRIQQVVRGDSAAYFCASSPQGARAYEQYFGPGTRLTVT.

This clonotype was detected a few times. The CDR3 bases are TGTGCCAGCAGCCCCGTTTGGAGTTCCTACGAGCAGTACTTC. This translates into CASSPVWSSYEQYF. The chain carries TRBV27 and TRBJ2-7; unclear D gene. V was shortened by 6 bases and J by 1 base, with 13 bases between the two germline ends. Germline V gives CDR1 MNHEY, CDR2 SMNVEV (reference sequence). CDR3 length: 14 residues.

J is TRBJ2-2 and V is TRBV5-1; the D gene is possibly TRBD1 (5 bases). This CDR3 spans 14 amino acids. CDR1 SGHRS and CDR2 YFSETQ come from the germline V gene. V gave up 5 bases and J gave up 3 bases, with 11 bases separating them. Here the CDR3 reads CASREQADTGELFF. The CDR3 DNA sequence: TGCGCCAGCAGGGAACAGGCGGACACCGGGGAGCTGTTTTTT. The full variable domain, with the rest looked up from reference TRBV5-1 and TRBJ2-2, is KAGVTQTPRYLIKTRGQQVTLSCSPISGHRSVSWYQQTPGQGLQFLFEYFSETQRNKGNFPGRFSGRQFSNSRSEMNVSTLELGDSALYLCASREQADTGELFFGEGSRLTVL.

This clonotype was observed once. The chain has TRBV7-2 and TRBJ2-5, with D uncertain. The CDR3 totals 11 residues. Germline lookup yields CDR1 SGHTA and CDR2 FQGNSA. Trimming stripped 5 bases from V and 3 bases from J, with 4 bases between. The CDR3 region is CASSREETQYF. In DNA form, the CDR3 reads TGTGCCAGCAGCCGGGAAGAGACCCAGTACTTC. Drawing the rest from reference TRBV7-2 and TRBJ2-5, the complete variable domain is GAGVSQSPSNKVTEKGKDVELRCDPISGHTALYWYRQSLGQGLEFLIYFQGNSAPDKSGLPSDRFSAERTGGSVSTLTIQRTQQEDSAVYLCASSREETQYFGPGTRLLVL.

V gene TRBV20-1 combines with J gene TRBJ2-7; D gene ambiguous. The CDR3 sequence is 14 residues long. V gave up 2 bases and J gave up 2 bases, with 13 bases separating them. Germline V CDR1 and CDR2: DFQATT, SNEGSKA (reference sequence). The CDR3 bases are TGCAGTGCTAGACGTCCCTCAGCTCCCTACGAGCAGTACTTC. It translates to CSARRPSAPYEQYF.

This clonotype has a handful of counts. CDR3 nucleotides: TGTGCCAGCAGCCAACAGAGTCTAATGAACACTGAAGCTTTCTTT. It translates to CASSQQSLMNTEAFF. J is TRBJ1-1 and V is TRBV14, with D unclear. Germline CDR1 is SGHDN and CDR2 is FVKESK. The CDR3 contains 15 residues. V was cut by 2 bases and J by 0 bases, with 10 bases left in between.

This clonotype has more than one count but fewer than ten. The chain couples TRBV24-1 to TRBJ2-2, with TRBD1 identical over 10 bases. In germline, CDR1 is KGHDR, CDR2 SFDVKD. The CDR3 has 16 amino acids. V dropped 3 bases and J dropped 6; count of bases not matched to a gene: 6. The CDR3 coding sequence is TGTGCCACCAGTGATAGGGACAGGGGCGTCCCCGGGGAGCTGTTTTTT. Translating gives CATSDRDRGVPGELFF.

This clonotype has a handful of counts. The chain uses TRBV12-3 or TRBV12-4 and TRBJ2-1; TRBD2 matches at 9 bases. This CDR3 has 14 residues. Trimming removed 7 bases from V and 10 bases from J; junction bases left unmatched: 11. CDR3 protein: CASNYAGGSEEQFF. CDR3 DNA sequence: TGTGCCAGCAACTATGCGGGAGGGTCAGAAGAGCAGTTCTTC.

J is TRBJ1-6 and V is TRBV27; possible D gene TRBD1, 5 bases. V was trimmed by 3 bases and J by 12 bases, leaving 6 bases between them. The germline gives CDR1 MNHEY, CDR2 SMNVEV (reference sequence). This CDR3 comprises 11 residues. The CDR3 DNA sequence: TGTGCCAGCAGTTTGGGGGGACCCCTCCACTTT. As protein: CASSLGGPLHF.

The V gene is TRBV9, the J gene TRBJ1-2, with a possible D match to TRBD1 (6 bases). Trimming removed 4 bases from V and 8 bases from J, with 15 bases in between. From germline, CDR1 is SGDLS and CDR2 YYNGEE. The CDR3 has 13 amino acids. The CDR3 bases are TGTGCCAGCAGCTTTAGGACAGACCGGGGCTACACCTTC. Amino acids: CASSFRTDRGYTF.